Each of the 22 T cell receptor beta chains below was sequenced from the same sample in a study of blood T cell repertoires in COVID-19. Sequencing used immunoSEQ multiplex PCR; TCRdb keeps in-frame clones, though not all of them. The sample has roughly 110,000 clones, roughly 84% seen once; the top ten hold less than 5%. Input material: peripheral blood. These receptor sequences come from a human donor in a cohort sampled during active COVID-19.

This chain joins TRBV6-2 or TRBV6-3 and TRBJ1-1; maybe TRBD1 (5 bases). Germline CDR1 MNHEY, CDR2 SVGEGT. V lost 5 bases and J lost 0, with 10 bases in between. CDR3 size: 14 residues. The CDR3 DNA reads TGTGCCAGCAGTGACGCGGGGGTGAACACTGAAGCTTTCTTT. This gives the protein CASSDAGVNTEAFF.

The chain has TRBV28 and TRBJ2-1, with 9 bases matching TRBD2. This CDR3 region has 17 residues. CDR1 is MDHEN, CDR2 SYDVKM, per germline. With V trimmed by 4 bases and J by 4 bases, 11 bases remained unmatched. The CDR3 DNA reads as TGTGCCAGCAGTTCATCCCTAGCGGGATCCCGTTACAATGAGCAGTTCTTC. It specifies CASSSSLAGSRYNEQFF.

This chain joins TRBV6-6 and TRBJ1-1, with D possibly being TRBD1 (6 bases). CDR1 MNHNY and CDR2 SVGAGI come from the germline V gene (reference sequence). The germline V and J ends were trimmed by 0 bases and 5 bases, with 7 bases remaining between them. The CDR3 has 13 amino acids. This chain's CDR3 is CASSYSDRTEAFF. The CDR3, as DNA: TGTGCCAGCAGTTACTCGGACAGAACTGAAGCTTTCTTT.

The chain is built from TRBV6-2 or TRBV6-3 and TRBJ2-1; D is unclear. V was pared by 5 bases and J by 5 bases, with 13 bases between. This CDR3 is 14 amino acids long. Per germline, CDR1 MNHEY and CDR2 SVGEGT. In DNA form, the CDR3 reads TGTGCCAGCAGTAACAGCAAACGCCACAATGAGCAGTTCTTC. Its translation is CASSNSKRHNEQFF.

This clone has just a few counts. The V gene is TRBV24-1, the J gene TRBJ1-6; D may be TRBD1 (5 bases). CDR1 is KGHDR and CDR2 is SFDVKD in the germline V gene. Trimming stripped 4 bases from V and 7 bases from J, with 7 bases between. There are 13 residues in the CDR3. The CDR3 sequence: CATSEAGNSPLHF. CDR3 bases: TGTGCCACCAGTGAGGCAGGGAATTCACCCCTCCACTTT.

The rearrangement joins TRBV27 to TRBJ2-3; D is unclear. Trimming stripped 0 bases from V and 2 bases from J, with 12 bases between. This CDR3 contains 16 residues. Germline assignment: CDR1 MNHEY and CDR2 SMNVEV (reference sequence). The DNA of the CDR3 is TGTGCCAGCAGTTTATCCCCGGAGATAGTCACAGATACGCAGTATTTT. Its protein product is CASSLSPEIVTDTQYF.

The chain recombines TRBV7-2 with TRBJ1-5; 7 positions agree with TRBD1. With 4 bases clipped from V and 0 bases from J, the junction kept 12 bases outside the gene matches. Germline V gene lookup returns CDR1 SGHTA and CDR2 FQGNSA. CDR3 length: 18 residues. CDR3 residues: CASSSGQVGLYSNQPQHF. The CDR3 bases are TGTGCCAGCAGCTCCGGACAGGTTGGGTTATATAGCAATCAGCCCCAGCATTTT. Variable domain in full (rest from reference TRBV7-2 and TRBJ1-5): GAGVSQSPSNKVTEKGKDVELRCDPISGHTALYWYRQSLGQGLEFLIYFQGNSAPDKSGLPSDRFSAERTGGSVSTLTIQRTQQEDSAVYLCASSSGQVGLYSNQPQHFGDGTRLSIL.

Regarding this clone: It is likely a read error, because the conserved phenylalanine at the end of the CDR3 is missing. The DNA is omitted, as the CDR3 cannot be located on it reliably, and the CDR3 follows TCRdb's listing. The chain is built from TRBV6-9 and TRBJ1-2; the table's D call TRBD1 went unverified against the DNA. The CDR3 spans 9 residues, counting both ends. Germline V gene data show CDR1 as MNHGY and CDR2 as SVAAGI. The CDR3 sequence: CASSYSRQL.

The chain uses TRBV28 and TRBJ2-1; D is possibly TRBD2 (5 bases). This CDR3 is 12 amino acids long. Germline V gene lookup returns CDR1 MDHEN and CDR2 SYDVKM. V was cut by 8 bases and J by 10 bases, with 15 bases left in between. As DNA, the CDR3 is TGTGCCAGCGCCCCCGGCCGAGGGGAGCAGTTCTTC. Residues: CASAPGRGEQFF.

The chain employs TRBV7-2 and TRBJ2-6; TRBD1 aligns across 9 bases. V shed 7 bases and J 1 base; nucleotides not matched to a gene: 11. The CDR3 length is 18 residues. Germline values: CDR1 SGHTA, CDR2 FQGNSA. In nucleotides, the CDR3 is TGTGCCAGCACCAGACAATCCGGGACAGGGTCTGGGGCCAACGTCCTGACTTTC. Translation gives CASTRQSGTGSGANVLTF.

The chain is built from TRBV18 and TRBJ2-2; D is perhaps TRBD2 (6 bases). The CDR3 has 17 amino acids. The V gene lost 3 bases and the J gene lost 4 bases, with 18 bases spanning the gap. Looked up from germline, CDR1 is KGHSH and CDR2 is LQKENI. CDR3 DNA: TGTGCCAGCTCACCCAATGCCGGGACTTCTCCCACCGGGGAGCTGTTTTTT. Its translation: CASSPNAGTSPTGELFF.

This chain connects TRBV3-1 (or the pseudogene TRBV3-2) to TRBJ2-1; D remains unclear. Trimming removed 2 bases from V and 5 bases from J, with 10 bases in between. The CDR3 covers 14 residues. Germline lookup yields CDR1 LGHDT and CDR2 YNNKEL (reference sequence). CDR3 residues: CASSQLVQNNEQFF. CDR3 nucleotide sequence: TGTGCCAGCAGCCAACTGGTACAGAACAATGAGCAGTTCTTC.

The rearrangement links TRBV19 to TRBJ1-6; tentatively, D is TRBD1 (5 bases). Germline V gene data show CDR1 as LNHDA and CDR2 as SQIVND (reference sequence). V was pared by 5 bases and J by 13 bases, with 12 bases between. This CDR3 is built from 12 residues. CDR3 loop: CASSGGTRPLHF. CDR3 DNA sequence: TGTGCCAGTAGTGGGGGGACGAGGCCCCTCCACTTT. The variable domain in full, completed from reference TRBV19 and TRBJ1-6, reads DGGITQSPKYLFRKEGQNVTLSCEQNLNHDAMYWYRQDPGQGLRLIYYSQIVNDFQKGDIAEGYSVSREKKESFPLTVTSAQKNPTAFYLCASSGGTRPLHFGNGTRLTVT.

The rearrangement joins TRBV10-3 to TRBJ1-1; the D is unclear. V was trimmed by 5 bases and J by 2 bases, leaving 6 bases between them. Germline V gene lookup returns CDR1 ENHRY and CDR2 SYGVKD. There are 12 residues in the CDR3. As DNA, the CDR3 is TGTGCCATCAGTAACTTAAACACTGAAGCTTTCTTT. This sequence encodes CAISNLNTEAFF.

Only a few counts were recorded for this clone. The rearrangement links TRBV5-1 to TRBJ1-1; D is possibly TRBD1 (5 bases). Trimming removed 1 base from V and 4 bases from J, with 8 bases in between. This CDR3 region has 13 residues. Looked up from germline, CDR1 is SGHRS and CDR2 is YFSETQ. The CDR3 DNA follows: TGCGCCAGCAGCTTGTTCGGGGGCACTGAAGCTTTCTTT. Translation: CASSLFGGTEAFF.

This chain uses TRBV29-1 with TRBJ2-1; 10 positions agree with TRBD2. Germline CDR1 reads SQVTM; CDR2 reads ANQGSEA. The CDR3 length is 12 residues. J lost 9 bases, V lost 7 bases, and 6 bases had no gene match. The CDR3 sequence is CSASGSTVEQFF. The CDR3 DNA is TGCAGCGCTAGCGGGAGTACGGTTGAGCAGTTCTTC.

The chain couples TRBV30 to TRBJ2-7; 8 bases map to TRBD2. With V trimmed by 4 bases and J by 4 bases, 6 bases remained unmatched. Germline V CDR1 and CDR2: GTSNPN, SVGIG (reference sequence). This CDR3 is built from 13 residues. CDR3 in DNA: TGTGCCTGGAACCCGGGAGGGTGGTACGAGCAGTACTTC. It encodes CAWNPGGWYEQYF.

This chain joins TRBV28 and TRBJ1-1, with unresolved D. The length of the CDR3 is 13 residues. Per the germline V gene, CDR1 is MDHEN and CDR2 is SYDVKM. V lost 6 bases and J lost 7, with 15 bases in between. The DNA of the CDR3 is TGTGCCAGCAGAGTTCCGAAAGGGAGTGAAGCTTTCTTT. Protein: CASRVPKGSEAFF.

The CDR3 loop reads CASSLAGGRGATIYF. The CDR3 DNA sequence: TGTGCCAGCAGCTTAGCTGGGGGCCGGGGAGCCACCATATATTTT. The V and J genes are TRBV7-2 and TRBJ1-3, with D possibly matching TRBD1 (6 bases). Germline V gene lookup returns CDR1 SGHTA and CDR2 FQGNSA. V was clipped by 0 bases and J by 9 bases, with 15 bases between them. The CDR3 has 15 residues.

The rearrangement links TRBV30 to TRBJ2-1, with a tentative D call TRBD2 (6 bases). The V gene lost 3 bases and the J gene lost 9 bases, with 15 bases spanning the gap. Per the germline V gene, CDR1 is GTSNPN and CDR2 is SVGIG (reference sequence). This CDR3 comprises 13 residues. CDR3 loop: CAWSPRLESEQFF. CDR3 nucleotides: TGTGCCTGGAGCCCTCGACTAGAGTCTGAGCAGTTCTTC. The variable domain in full, completed from reference TRBV30 and TRBJ2-1, reads SQTIHQWPATLVQPVGSPLSLECTVEGTSNPNLYWYRQAAGRGLQLLFYSVGIGQISSEVPQNLSASRPQDRQFILSSKKLLLSDSGFYLCAWSPRLESEQFFGPGTRLTVL.

This sequence joins TRBV27 and TRBJ2-3; TRBD2 is a possible D gene (6 bases). CDR1 and CDR2 from the germline V gene are MNHEY and SMNVEV (reference sequence). This CDR3 region has 15 residues. Deletions cut 6 bases from V and 5 bases from J, with 18 bases between. CDR3 nucleotide sequence: TGTGCCAGCAGCTCCATCCGGGACTTCTTAGATACGCAGTATTTT. It translates to CASSSIRDFLDTQYF.

The V gene is TRBV12-3 or TRBV12-4, the J gene TRBJ2-1; D possibly corresponds to TRBD2 (5 bases). The CDR3 has 13 residues. Trimming left V 6 bases short and J 8 bases short, with 14 bases between. CDR3 DNA sequence: TGTGCCAGCAGCCCCCGTCTCGGGGATGAGCAGTTCTTC. It is translated as CASSPRLGDEQFF.